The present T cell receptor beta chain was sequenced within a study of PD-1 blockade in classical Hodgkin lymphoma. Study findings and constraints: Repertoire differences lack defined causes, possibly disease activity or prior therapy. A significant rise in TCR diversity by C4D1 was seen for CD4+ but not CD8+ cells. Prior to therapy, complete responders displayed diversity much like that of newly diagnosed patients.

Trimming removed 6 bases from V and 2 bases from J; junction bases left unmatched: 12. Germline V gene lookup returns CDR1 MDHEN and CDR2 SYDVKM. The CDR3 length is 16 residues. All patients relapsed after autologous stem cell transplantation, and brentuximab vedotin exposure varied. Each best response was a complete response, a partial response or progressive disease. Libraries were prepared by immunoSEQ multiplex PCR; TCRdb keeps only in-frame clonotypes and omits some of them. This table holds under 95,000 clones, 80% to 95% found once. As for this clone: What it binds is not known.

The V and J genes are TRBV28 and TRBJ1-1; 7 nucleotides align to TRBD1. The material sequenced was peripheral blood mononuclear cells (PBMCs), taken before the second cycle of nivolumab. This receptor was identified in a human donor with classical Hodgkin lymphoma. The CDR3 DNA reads TGTGCCAGCAGCCGAGGGGGCCTGGGAGTAAACACTGAAGCTTTCTTT. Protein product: CASSRGGLGVNTEAFF.